The 8 T cell receptor beta chains below were found in one sample sequenced in a study of blood T cell repertoires in COVID-19. This table comes from immunoSEQ multiplex PCR, and its TCRdb copy is limited to in-frame clones, with some not included. The sample has 110,000 or so clones; less than 85% are singletons. Sample: peripheral blood. These receptor sequences come from a man aged 50 or older with acute or convalescent COVID-19.

The rearrangement links TRBV29-1 to TRBJ2-7; 9 nucleotides line up with TRBD1. The CDR3 extends over 13 amino acids. Germline values: CDR1 SQVTM, CDR2 ANQGSEA. Germline trimming cut 7 bases from V and 4 bases from J; bases unmatched to any gene: 8. CDR3 in DNA: TGCAGCGGCCAGGGACAGGGTGGTTACGAGCAGTACTTC. Its translation is CSGQGQGGYEQYF.

The CDR3: CASSPLSDSYGYTF. CDR3 nucleotides: TGTGCCAGCAGTCCGCTAAGCGACAGCTATGGCTACACCTTC. V is TRBV25-1 and J is TRBJ1-2; D possibly corresponds to TRBD1 (5 bases). CDR1 is MGHDK and CDR2 is SYGVNS in the germline V gene. V gave up 5 bases and J gave up 4 bases, with 14 bases separating them. CDR3 size: 14 residues.

V gene TRBV27 combines with J gene TRBJ2-5; 8 nucleotides line up with TRBD1. Germline V gene data show CDR1 as MNHEY and CDR2 as SMNVEV (reference sequence). The ends lost 2 bases at V and 5 bases at J; junction bases unmatched: 13. This CDR3 has 17 residues. The DNA of the CDR3 is TGTGCCAGCAGTTTACGTTCCCAGGGGGCTCGTTCGGAGACCCAGTACTTC. This sequence encodes CASSLRSQGARSETQYF.

The gene calls are TRBV19 and TRBJ2-1; 8 nucleotides line up with TRBD2. Losses at the gene ends were 2 bases for V and 3 bases for J; bases not matched to a gene: 3. The CDR3 has 15 residues. The germline CDR1 and CDR2 sequences are LNHDA and SQIVND (reference sequence). The CDR3 reads CASSIILADYNEQFF. The CDR3 DNA reads TGTGCCAGTAGTATAATACTAGCGGACTACAATGAGCAGTTCTTC. The complete variable domain, with remaining parts taken from reference TRBV19 and TRBJ2-1, reads DGGITQSPKYLFRKEGQNVTLSCEQNLNHDAMYWYRQDPGQGLRLIYYSQIVNDFQKGDIAEGYSVSREKKESFPLTVTSAQKNPTAFYLCASSIILADYNEQFFGPGTRLTVL.

The chain combines TRBV6-2 or TRBV6-3 with TRBJ2-4; the match to TRBD1 covers 7 bases. Trimming cost V 1 base and J 2 bases; bases outside gene matches: 8. Germline assignment: CDR1 MNHEY and CDR2 SVGEGT. This CDR3 spans 17 amino acids. The DNA of the CDR3 is TGTGCCAGCAGTTACTACGAACAGGGGCGAACCAAAAACATTCAGTACTTC. Protein sequence: CASSYYEQGRTKNIQYF.

V is TRBV18 and J is TRBJ2-1, with a weak D call TRBD2 (6 bases). Trimming left V 4 bases short and J 5 bases short, with 18 bases between. CDR1 and CDR2 from the germline V gene are KGHSH and LQKENI. CDR3 size: 16 residues. The CDR3 DNA reads as TGTGCCAGCTCACGTCCACGGGACTCGCTAGACAATGAGCAGTTCTTC. It encodes CASSRPRDSLDNEQFF. The variable domain in full, completed from reference TRBV18 and TRBJ2-1, reads NAGVMQNPRHLVRRRGQEARLRCSPMKGHSHVYWYRQLPEEGLKFMVYLQKENIIDESGMPKERFSAEFPKEGPSILRIQQVVRGDSAAYFCASSRPRDSLDNEQFFGPGTRLTVL.

The J gene is TRBJ1-1, the V gene TRBV7-2, with D uncertain. There are 14 residues in the CDR3. Germline V gene data show CDR1 as SGHTA and CDR2 as FQGNSA. V lost 0 bases to trimming and J lost 4 bases, with 9 bases between them. The DNA for the CDR3 is TGTGCCAGCAGCTTAGCCAGGTTGGGCACTGAAGCTTTCTTT. Translated, it gives CASSLARLGTEAFF.

The rearrangement joins TRBV27 to TRBJ1-1; TRBD1 matches at 8 bases. There are 15 residues in the CDR3. The ends lost 7 bases at V and 1 base at J; junction bases unmatched: 8. Germline V CDR1 and CDR2: MNHEY, SMNVEV (reference sequence). CDR3 DNA sequence: TGTGCCAGCAAATTCCTGGACAGGGCGAACACTGAAGCTTTCTTT. Translating gives CASKFLDRANTEAFF.